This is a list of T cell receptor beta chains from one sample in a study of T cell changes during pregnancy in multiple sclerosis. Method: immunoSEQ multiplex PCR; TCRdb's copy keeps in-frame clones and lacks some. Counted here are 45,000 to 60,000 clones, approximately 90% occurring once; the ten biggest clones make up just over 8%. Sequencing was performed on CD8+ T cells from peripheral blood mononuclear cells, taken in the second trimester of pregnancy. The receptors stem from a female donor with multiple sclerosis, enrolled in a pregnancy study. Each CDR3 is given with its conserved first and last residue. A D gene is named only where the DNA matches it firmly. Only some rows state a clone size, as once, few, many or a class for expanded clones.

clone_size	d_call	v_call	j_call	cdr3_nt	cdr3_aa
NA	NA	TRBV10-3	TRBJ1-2	TGTGCCATGGAACAGGGCCTTAACTATGGCTACACCTTC	CAMEQGLNYGYTF
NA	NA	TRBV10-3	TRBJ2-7	TGTGCCATCGGCACCTCGATCACGGGAGAGAGCTACGAGCAGTACTTC	CAIGTSITGESYEQYF
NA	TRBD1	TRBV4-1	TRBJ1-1	TGCGCCAGCAGCACAGGGGGTTGGACTGGAGCTTTCTTT	CASSTGGWTGAFF
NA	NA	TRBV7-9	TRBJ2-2	TGTGCCAGCAGCTTAGATGGAGTAAGCACCGGGGAGCTGTTTTTT	CASSLDGVSTGELFF
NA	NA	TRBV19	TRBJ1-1	TGTGCCAGTTACGGGTTGAACACTGAAGCTTTCTTT	CASYGLNTEAFF
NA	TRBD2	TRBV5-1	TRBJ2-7	TGCGCCAGCAGCTTGCGGGGGGACTGGGAGCAGTACTTC	CASSLRGDWEQYF
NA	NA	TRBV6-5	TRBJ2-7	TGTGCCAGCAGTTACGGCACCGAGCAGTACTTC	CASSYGTEQYF
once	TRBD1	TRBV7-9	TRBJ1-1	TGTGCCAGCAGCGCCTACCGGGACAGCTTGAACACTGAAGCTTTCTTT	CASSAYRDSLNTEAFF
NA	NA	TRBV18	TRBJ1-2	TGTGCCAGCTCCGGGGATGACGGCTACACCTTC	CASSGDDGYTF
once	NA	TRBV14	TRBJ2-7	TGTGCCAGCAGCCACTACTCGCCCCTGGGGGGAGGCTACGAGCAGTACTTC	CASSHYSPLGGGYEQYF
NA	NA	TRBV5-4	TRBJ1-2	TGTGCCAGCAGCTTGCGGGGATCCCCCCTCAATGGCTACACCTTC	CASSLRGSPLNGYTF
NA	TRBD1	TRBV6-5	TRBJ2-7	TGTGCCAGCAGTTACTCGACAGGGTATCCCTACGAGCAGTACTTC	CASSYSTGYPYEQYF
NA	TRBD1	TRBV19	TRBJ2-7	TGTGCCAGTAGTGGACAGGGGATCTACGAGCAGTACTTC	CASSGQGIYEQYF
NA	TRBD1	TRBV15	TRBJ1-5	TGTGCCACCAGCAGGACAGGGGCCGCCCAGTACAATCAGCCCCAGCATTTT	CATSRTGAAQYNQPQHF
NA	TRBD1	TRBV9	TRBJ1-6	TGTGCCAGCAGCGTACGAGACAGGGAAAATTATAATTCACCCCTCCACTTT	CASSVRDRENYNSPLHF
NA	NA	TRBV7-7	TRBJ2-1	TGTGCCAGCAGCTCGGACATTTACTCCTACAATGAGCAGTTCTTC	CASSSDIYSYNEQFF
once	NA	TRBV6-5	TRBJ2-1	TGTGCCAGCACCCCGAGAGGAAGCTCCTACAATGAGCAGTTCTTC	CASTPRGSSYNEQFF
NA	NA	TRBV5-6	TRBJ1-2	TGTGCCAGAATCGCAATAGGGGACACAGGGTACCGTAACTATGGCTACACCTTC	CARIAIGDTGYRNYGYTF
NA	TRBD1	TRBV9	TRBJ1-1	TGTGCCAGCAGCGCGAGTTTAACAGGGGGAGTCACTGAAGCTTTCTTT	CASSASLTGGVTEAFF
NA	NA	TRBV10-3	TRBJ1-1	TGTGCCATGGTAGAGTCGTACGGGGGGCTGCCTTTCTTT	CAMVESYGGLPFF